The 29 T cell receptor beta chains reported below all come from one sample, sequenced in a study of OX40 agonist ivuxolimab in advanced cancers. The library was obtained by the immunoSEQ multiplex PCR assay. In its TCRdb copy, this immuneACCESS table keeps in-frame sequences only and misses some clones. Where compared with another copy, unresolved V genes explain less than half of these, and the others have no known cause. The sample has about 45,000 clones on record, 86% of them singletons. Approximately 13% of the sample rests with the top ten. Sequenced here: CD4+ or CD8+ T cells sorted from blood, sampled in a trial of the OX40 agonist ivuxolimab. Receptors were obtained from an adult with an advanced solid tumor such as melanoma, head and neck, liver or kidney cancer.

About this clone itself: This specimen includes other DNA sequences encoding the same CDR3. The V call is TRBV27, the J call TRBJ2-7, with D tentatively TRBD1 (6 bases). Looked up from germline, CDR1 is MNHEY and CDR2 is SMNVEV (reference sequence). Trimming stripped 2 bases from V and 4 bases from J, with 15 bases between. The CDR3 consists of 15 residues. The CDR3 sequence is CASSLRGQGLYEQYF. The CDR3 DNA sequence: TGTGCCAGCAGTTTACGAGGTCAGGGGTTGTACGAGCAGTACTTC.

The V gene is TRBV13, the J gene TRBJ1-1, with D maybe TRBD1 (6 bases). V lost 5 bases to trimming and J lost 7 bases, with 14 bases between them. This CDR3 region has 13 residues. Germline loops: CDR1 PRHDT, CDR2 FYEKMQ (reference sequence). In DNA, the CDR3 is TGTGCCAGCAGCATCGGACAGCTAGGTGAAGCTTTCTTT. It is translated as CASSIGQLGEAFF.

The chain combines TRBV2 with TRBJ2-7; perhaps TRBD1 as D (5 bases). Germline CDR1 and CDR2: SNHLY and FYNNEI. The CDR3 is 15 amino acids. V lost 0 bases to trimming and J lost 4 bases, with 13 bases between them. In DNA, the CDR3 is TGTGCCAGCAGTGAAGCCCGGACACCGGAATACGAGCAGTACTTC. Translating gives CASSEARTPEYEQYF.

The chain is built from TRBV7-9 and TRBJ2-5; D may match TRBD1 or TRBD2 (5 bases each). V lost 5 bases and J 3 bases, leaving 10 bases between the germline ends. The germline V gene has CDR1 SEHNR and CDR2 FQNEAQ (reference sequence). CDR3 length: 13 amino acids. The CDR3 reads CASSPMGEETQYF. As DNA, the CDR3 is TGTGCCAGCAGCCCCATGGGGGAAGAGACCCAGTACTTC.

This clone was recorded only once. The V and J genes are TRBV27 and TRBJ2-7; no firm D call. This CDR3 has 15 residues. Germline loops: CDR1 MNHEY, CDR2 SMNVEV (reference sequence). Trimming stripped 3 bases from V and 1 base from J, with 13 bases between. The CDR3 sequence: CASSLGTMGSYEQYF. The CDR3 DNA reads as TGTGCCAGCAGTTTGGGAACCATGGGGTCCTACGAGCAGTACTTC.

This sequence joins TRBV15 and TRBJ2-3, with D possibly matching TRBD2 (6 bases). The germline CDR1 and CDR2 sequences are LNHNV and YYDKDF (reference sequence). The CDR3 covers 16 residues. The germline V and J ends were trimmed by 3 bases and 1 base, with 14 bases remaining between them. CDR3 DNA sequence: TGTGCCACCAGCAGTCCGACTAGTGGAGGCACAGATACGCAGTATTTT. Translated: CATSSPTSGGTDTQYF.

This clone was found once. The gene calls are TRBV10-1 and TRBJ2-2, with unresolved D. The CDR3 is 13 residues long. The germline gives CDR1 WNHNN, CDR2 SYGVQD (reference sequence). Trimming left V 10 bases short and J 3 bases short, with 12 bases between. This CDR3 reads CATRGPDTGELFF. The CDR3, as DNA: TGCGCCACCCGTGGGCCCGACACCGGGGAGCTGTTTTTT.

The chain recombines TRBV4-1 with TRBJ2-7; D is unclear. Looked up from germline, CDR1 is MGHRA and CDR2 is YSYEKL. Trimming took 1 base from V and 8 from J, leaving 18 bases between them. The CDR3 consists of 15 residues. CDR3: CASSQANSHLVKQYF. The CDR3 DNA follows: TGCGCCAGCAGCCAAGCAAACAGCCACCTAGTGAAGCAGTACTTC.

The rearrangement uses TRBV7-8 and TRBJ2-3; the D is unclear. This CDR3 comprises 13 residues. In germline, CDR1 is SGHVS, CDR2 FQNEAQ. Trimming shortened V by 1 base and J by 1 base, and 3 bases separated the two germline ends. The CDR3 DNA sequence: TGTGCCAGCAGCTTAGGAGGCACAGATACGCAGTATTTT. As protein: CASSLGGTDTQYF.

This chain joins TRBV5-1 and TRBJ2-5; 8 nucleotides agree with TRBD2. Germline CDR1 is SGHRS and CDR2 is YFSETQ. V gave up 7 bases and J gave up 4 bases; unmatched junction bases: 21. The CDR3 spans 18 residues. In DNA form, the CDR3 reads TGCGCCAGCGTCTCTTCGGGGGGGCCTACGAAGCCCGGAGAGACCCAGTACTTC. Translating it yields CASVSSGGPTKPGETQYF.

The rearrangement links TRBV2 to TRBJ1-2, with 8 bases fitting TRBD1. Germline CDR1 and CDR2: SNHLY and FYNNEI. The junction had 8 bases not matched to a gene; V was cut back by 3 bases and J by 11 bases. The CDR3 sequence is 13 residues long. CDR3 amino acids: CASSDSRTGTYTF. The CDR3 region has the DNA TGTGCCAGCAGTGATTCGAGGACAGGGACTTACACCTTC.

The chain has TRBV15 and TRBJ2-1; D tentatively fits TRBD1 or TRBD2 (5 bases each). The CDR3 has 11 amino acids. V was cut by 11 bases and J by 5 bases, with 10 bases left in between. Looked up from germline, CDR1 is LNHNV and CDR2 is YYDKDF (reference sequence). In DNA form, the CDR3 reads TGTGCCTCTCGGGGCAACAATGAGCAGTTCTTC. It codes for CASRGNNEQFF.

The rearrangement joins TRBV5-1 to TRBJ2-3; D may be TRBD2 (5 bases). The CDR3 is 18 residues long. Germline lookup yields CDR1 SGHRS and CDR2 YFSETQ. V was clipped by 3 bases and J by 0 bases, with 20 bases between them. The CDR3 reads CASSWGAQVVTSTDTQYF. The CDR3 DNA follows: TGCGCCAGCAGCTGGGGAGCCCAAGTCGTGACTAGCACAGATACGCAGTATTTT.

This sequence joins TRBV4-1 and TRBJ1-1; D uncertain. Germline V gene data show CDR1 as MGHRA and CDR2 as YSYEKL. V lost 4 bases and J 6 bases, leaving 15 bases between the germline ends. The CDR3 extends over 14 amino acids. CDR3 amino acids: CASSPSGSLAEAFF. The CDR3 DNA reads as TGCGCCAGCAGCCCCTCGGGTTCCTTAGCTGAAGCTTTCTTT.

V usage is TRBV6-5 and J usage is TRBJ1-1; 11 nucleotides line up with TRBD1. Germline V gives CDR1 MNHEY, CDR2 SVGAGI. The CDR3 has 15 residues. V shed 4 bases, J shed 1 base, and the junction held 2 bases outside the gene matches. The chain's CDR3 is CASSWTGGANTEAFF. CDR3 DNA: TGTGCCAGCAGTTGGACAGGGGGCGCGAACACTGAAGCTTTCTTT.

V is TRBV15 and J is TRBJ2-3; maybe TRBD2 (7 bases). Trimming took 4 bases from V and 2 from J, leaving 19 bases between them. CDR3 length: 17 residues. Germline V gives CDR1 LNHNV, CDR2 YYDKDF (reference sequence). The CDR3 sequence: CATSTSGGLVPTDTQYF. Written as DNA, the CDR3 is TGTGCCACCAGCACTTCCGGGGGGCTGGTTCCCACAGATACGCAGTATTTT.

This clone was found a few times. The CDR3 DNA follows: TGTGCCAGCAGCTTAGCACAGGGGGCTTCACCCCTCCACTTT. Protein: CASSLAQGASPLHF. This chain joins TRBV11-2 and TRBJ1-6, with 9 bases lining up with TRBD1. This CDR3 is built from 14 residues. Germline trimming cut 1 base from V and 9 bases from J; bases unmatched to any gene: 1. The germline CDR1 and CDR2 sequences are SGHAT and FQNNGV. The full variable domain, in which reference TRBV11-2 and TRBJ1-6 provide the parts outside the CDR3, is EAGVAQSPRYKIIEKRQSVAFWCNPISGHATLYWYQQILGQGPKLLIQFQNNGVVDDSQLPKDRFSAERLKGVDSTLKIQPAKLEDSAVYLCASSLAQGASPLHFGNGTRLTVT.

The genes are TRBV5-6 and TRBJ2-7, with 10 bases aligning to TRBD1. This CDR3 is 15 amino acids long. Germline CDR1 SGHDT, CDR2 YYEEEE. Losses at the gene ends were 2 bases for V and 4 bases for J; bases not matched to a gene: 6. This CDR3 reads CASSLGTGARYEQYF. The CDR3 coding sequence is TGTGCCAGCAGCTTAGGGACAGGGGCTCGGTACGAGCAGTACTTC.

The V gene is TRBV19, the J gene TRBJ1-1; D might be TRBD1 (6 bases). The CDR3 covers 15 residues. Germline CDR1 LNHDA, CDR2 SQIVND (reference sequence). V shed 10 bases and J shed 5 bases, with 23 bases lying between them. Written as DNA, the CDR3 is TGTGCCACCTTGCCGGGGGCAGGGTCGAAAACTGAAGCTTTCTTT. Translated, it gives CATLPGAGSKTEAFF.

The V gene is TRBV27, the J gene TRBJ1-4; D is ambiguous. Germline loops: CDR1 MNHEY, CDR2 SMNVEV (reference sequence). The CDR3 extends over 13 amino acids. V gave up 5 bases and J gave up 7 bases, with 11 bases separating them. CDR3 residues: CASSPPDGEKLFF. For the CDR3, the DNA is TGTGCCAGCAGTCCCCCTGACGGTGAAAAACTGTTTTTT.

The chain couples TRBV28 to TRBJ1-1, with D unresolved. CDR3 size: 15 residues. CDR1 MDHEN and CDR2 SYDVKM come from the germline V gene. Deletions cut 2 bases from V and 0 bases from J, with 10 bases between. The CDR3: CASSLALALNTEAFF. The CDR3 DNA reads as TGTGCCAGCAGTTTAGCCCTCGCCTTGAACACTGAAGCTTTCTTT. Full variable domain (outside the CDR3, taken from reference TRBV28 and TRBJ1-1): DVKVTQSSRYLVKRTGEKVFLECVQDMDHENMFWYRQDPGLGLRLIYFSYDVKMKEKGDIPEGYSVSREKKERFSLILESASTNQTSMYLCASSLALALNTEAFFGQGTRLTVV.

The chain has TRBV28 and TRBJ1-5; no clear D gene. Germline-derived CDR1 and CDR2 are MDHEN and SYDVKM. CDR3 length: 12 amino acids. V shed 3 bases and J shed 6 bases, with 6 bases lying between them. The CDR3 region is CASSFAIQPQHF. The DNA of the CDR3 is TGTGCCAGCAGTTTCGCGATTCAGCCCCAGCATTTT.

This clone was picked up one time. The chain recombines TRBV6-5 with TRBJ1-1; no clear D. Trimming stripped 4 bases from V and 4 bases from J, with 10 bases between. CDR1 MNHEY and CDR2 SVGAGI come from the germline V gene. This CDR3 spans 13 amino acids. CDR3 coding DNA: TGTGCCAGCAGTTCTGGCTTTGGCACTGAAGCTTTCTTT. Residues: CASSSGFGTEAFF.

This chain uses TRBV27 with TRBJ1-3; possibly TRBD1 for D (5 bases). CDR1 is MNHEY, CDR2 SMNVEV, per germline (reference sequence). The CDR3 is 15 amino acids. Trimming removed 6 bases from V and 0 bases from J, with 12 bases in between. This CDR3 is CASRGRQNSGNTIYF. In DNA form, the CDR3 reads TGTGCCAGCAGGGGCAGACAGAACTCTGGAAACACCATATATTTT.

The chain is built from TRBV5-6 and TRBJ2-3; D is perhaps TRBD1 (6 bases). Germline CDR1 reads SGHDT; CDR2 reads YYEEEE. This CDR3 is built from 16 residues. Trimming pared 0 bases from V and 7 bases from J, leaving 18 bases between. The CDR3 sequence: CASSLVVKGDLNTQYF. For the CDR3, the DNA is TGTGCCAGCAGCTTGGTTGTGAAGGGGGATTTAAATACGCAGTATTTT.

The chain links TRBV6-1 to TRBJ2-3; D gene uncertain. V dropped 3 bases and J dropped 6 bases, with 13 bases sitting between them. CDR1 MNHNS and CDR2 SASEGT come from the germline V gene. The CDR3 is 14 amino acids. CDR3 amino acids: CASSEELVIDTQYF. In nucleotides, the CDR3 is TGTGCCAGCAGTGAGGAGCTAGTAATTGATACGCAGTATTTT.

This rearrangement joins TRBV7-9 to TRBJ2-2; D might be TRBD1 or TRBD2, each matching 5 bases. The CDR3 spans 16 residues. Germline V gene data show CDR1 as SEHNR and CDR2 as FQNEAQ (reference sequence). V lost 5 bases, J lost 6 bases, and 19 bases lay in between. CDR3 nucleotides: TGTGCCAGCAGCCGCTGGGACGTGCGAGTTTCCGGGGAGCTGTTTTTT. Translated, it gives CASSRWDVRVSGELFF.

This chain connects TRBV7-7 to TRBJ2-1; tentatively, D is TRBD2 (7 bases). Germline loops: CDR1 SSHAT, CDR2 FNYEAQ (reference sequence). The CDR3 sequence is 17 residues long. V was shortened by 3 bases and J by 6 bases, with 21 bases between the two germline ends. DNA for the CDR3: TGTGCCAGCAGCTTGGACAGTGGGGGGGCGAATACCAATGAGCAGTTCTTC. This translates into CASSLDSGGANTNEQFF.

The chain recombines TRBV2 with TRBJ2-7, with TRBD2 matching over 12 bases. The germline V gene encodes CDR1 SNHLY and CDR2 FYNNEI. V was clipped by 5 bases and J by 0 bases; unmatched bases: 2. This CDR3 contains 15 residues. DNA for the CDR3: TGTGCCAGCAGTCGGACTAGCGGGGCCTCCTACGAGCAGTACTTC. The encoded protein is CASSRTSGASYEQYF. The full variable domain, with the rest looked up from reference TRBV2 and TRBJ2-7, is EPEVTQTPSHQVTQMGQEVILRCVPISNHLYFYWYRQILGQKVEFLVSFYNNEISEKSEIFDDQFSVERPDGSNFTLKIRSTKLEDSAMYFCASSRTSGASYEQYFGPGTRLTVT.